These T cell receptor beta chains were read from a single sample in a study of T cell repertoires in cytomegalovirus infection. No antigens are known for them. TCRdb redid the calling of the reads with MiXCR, one entry per CDR3 protein. Among approximately 770,000 distinct CDR3 sequences listed, about 27% were seen once. Specimen: cultured CD8+ T cells from PBMCs, collected from culture after CMV antigen stimulation. Source of these receptors: a human donor in good health (CMV status not recorded). Some clones in this sample may be carry-over from other donors' samples. Each CDR3 is given with its conserved first and last residue. D genes are given only for firm matches. Clone sizes are given selectively: once, few, many, or a class where the clone is expanded.

.,TRBJ2-1,15,.,TRBV6-2/TRBV6-3,TGTGCCAGCAGTTACCGAGACACGATCTACAATGAGCAGTTCTTC,CASSYRDTIYNEQFF
few,TRBJ1-1,12,.,TRBV12-3/TRBV12-4,TGTGCCAGCTGTTATGGATCCGCTGAAGCTTTCTTT,CASCYGSAEAFF
many,TRBJ2-1,15,TRBD2,TRBV7-2,TGTGCCAGCAGCTCATCCGGGACTAGCCCGAATGAGCAGTTCTTC,CASSSSGTSPNEQFF
few,TRBJ1-1,15,.,TRBV19,TGTGCCAGTAGCCCCACCGCCGGAGGGGGTTGGGAAGCTTTCTTT,CASSPTAGGGWEAFF
.,TRBJ1-1,16,.,TRBV6-2/TRBV6-3,TGTGCCAGCAGTTACTCCGGTCGCGACATGAACACTGAAGCTTTCTTT,CASSYSGRDMNTEAFF
.,TRBJ2-5,13,.,TRBV19,TGTGCCAGTGCCCTCCGGGGAGAAGAGACCCAGTACTTC,CASALRGEETQYF
.,TRBJ2-3,18,.,TRBV24-1,TGTGCCACCAGTGAACCCCTGGGGGCGGGGATTTCCACAGATACGCAGTATTTT,CATSEPLGAGISTDTQYF
few,TRBJ1-5,15,.,TRBV27,TGTGCCAGCAGTTTATTAGGTAGGACCAATCAGCCCCAGCATTTT,CASSLLGRTNQPQHF
.,TRBJ2-1,10,.,TRBV19,TGTGCCAGTGCCGGGATTGAGCAGTTCTTC,CASAGIEQFF
.,TRBJ2-3,16,.,TRBV6-2/TRBV6-3,TGTGCCAGCAGTTACGTGGCACTTGGAGCGACAGATACGCAGTATTTT,CASSYVALGATDTQYF
.,TRBJ2-5,13,.,TRBV2,TGTGCCAGCAGTGAAATGGGAGAGGAGACCCAGTACTTC,CASSEMGEETQYF
few,TRBJ1-3,11,.,TRBV7-9,TGTGCCAGCACGTGGGGGAACACCATATATTTT,CASTWGNTIYF
.,TRBJ2-3,15,.,TRBV4-1,TGCGCCAGCAGCCAAGCAGACGGAGTCACAGATACGCAGTATTTT,CASSQADGVTDTQYF
.,TRBJ2-1,13,.,TRBV9,TGTGCCAGCAGCGCAGTAGACTCCAATGAGCAGTTCTTC,CASSAVDSNEQFF
.,TRBJ1-2,13,.,TRBV10-3,TGTGCCATCAGTGAGAAGGCTCTCTATGGCTACACCTTC,CAISEKALYGYTF
.,TRBJ1-2,11,.,TRBV6-6,TGTGCCACCGCAGGGCACTATGGCTACACCTTC,CATAGHYGYTF
.,TRBJ2-7,12,.,TRBV20-1,TGCAGTGCTAGGCTATTCGAGGACGAGCAGTACTTC,CSARLFEDEQYF
once,TRBJ1-4,16,.,TRBV9,TGTGCCAGCAGCGTAGAACAAGGTGCAACTAATGAAAAACTGTTTTTT,CASSVEQGATNEKLFF
many,TRBJ2-7,11,.,TRBV7-9,TGTGCCAGCTCACCGGGAGCCGAGCAGTACTTC,CASSPGAEQYF
few,TRBJ1-1,15,TRBD1,TRBV5-5,TGTGCCAGCAGCTTGGACTGGACAGGGTGGGATGAAGCTTTCTTT,CASSLDWTGWDEAFF
.,TRBJ2-1,16,TRBD1,TRBV5-6,TGTGCCAGCAGCCCCCCCGGGACAGGGGACTACAATGAGCAGTTCTTC,CASSPPGTGDYNEQFF
few,TRBJ2-5,14,.,TRBV12-3/TRBV12-4,TGTGCCAGCAGACTTCAGGGGGGCCTTGAGACCCAGTACTTC,CASRLQGGLETQYF
.,TRBJ1-5,16,.,TRBV19,TGTGCCAGTAGCAACCCGGGACAACGCAGCAATCAGCCCCAGCATTTT,CASSNPGQRSNQPQHF
many,TRBJ1-4,15,.,TRBV6-1,TGTGCCAGCAGCGAGAGGTGGCAGGGATTTGAAAAACTGTTTTTT,CASSERWQGFEKLFF
.,TRBJ1-2,14,.,TRBV12-3/TRBV12-4,TGTGCCAGCAGTCCAGATGGAGGGGCCTATGGCTACACCTTC,CASSPDGGAYGYTF
.,TRBJ1-2,14,.,TRBV19,TGTGCCAGTAGTATTCCTGAGAGAAGGGGCGGCTACACCTTC,CASSIPERRGGYTF
once,TRBJ2-1,11,.,TRBV6-1,TGTGCCAGCAGTGAATTCCATGAGCAGTTCTTC,CASSEFHEQFF
.,TRBJ2-3,19,TRBD2,TRBV27,TGTGCCAGCAGTTTATCGGGACTAGCGGGGGGGATTAGCACAGATACGCAGTATTTT,CASSLSGLAGGISTDTQYF
few,TRBJ1-2,12,TRBD1,TRBV20-1,TGCAGTGTCCTGGGACAGAAAGATGGCTACACCTTC,CSVLGQKDGYTF
few,TRBJ2-1,14,.,TRBV27,TGTGCCAGCAGCTCTTCCCTTATGTACAATGAGCAGTTCTTC,CASSSSLMYNEQFF
few,TRBJ2-7,14,TRBD1,TRBV12-3/TRBV12-4,TGTGCCAGCAGCCCACCGGGACAGCTCTACGAGCAGTACTTC,CASSPPGQLYEQYF
.,TRBJ2-1,15,.,TRBV11-3,TGTGCCAGCAGCTTAGAGGCATCCCCTTACAATGAGCAGTTCTTC,CASSLEASPYNEQFF
few,TRBJ1-6,15,.,TRBV5-6,TGTGCCAGCAGCGCCTGGGACGGTTATAATTCACCCCTCCACTTT,CASSAWDGYNSPLHF
.,TRBJ1-1,13,.,TRBV7-6,TGTGTCAGCACCATGGGAGGGAACACTGAAGCTTTCTTT,CVSTMGGNTEAFF
.,TRBJ1-6,17,TRBD1,TRBV20-1,TGCAGTGCTAGCCGGGACAGGGCCCCGTTCTATAATTCACCCCTCCACTTT,CSASRDRAPFYNSPLHF
.,TRBJ2-6,17,TRBD2,TRBV5-4,TGTGCCAGCAGTTACGGGGGGGGGCTCTCTGGGGCCAACGTCCTGACTTTC,CASSYGGGLSGANVLTF
.,TRBJ2-2,14,TRBD1,TRBV5-6,TGTGCCAGCAGCCCGGGACAGGGAGTCCGGGAGCTGTTTTTT,CASSPGQGVRELFF
.,TRBJ1-1,17,TRBD1,TRBV19,TGTGCCAGTATTGGGGACAGGCAGCGGACAAACAACCCTGAAGCTTTCTTT,CASIGDRQRTNNPEAFF
.,TRBJ2-5,15,TRBD2,TRBV7-9,TGTGCCAGCAGCCAAGTAGCGGGGCCGATTAGTACCCAGTACTTC,CASSQVAGPISTQYF
.,TRBJ2-6,16,.,TRBV19,TGTGCCAGTAGTATCGGACGGTTCTCTGGGGCCAACGTCCTGACTTTC,CASSIGRFSGANVLTF
.,TRBJ1-6,14,TRBD1,TRBV6-6,TGTGCCAGCACCCCGGACAGGGGGGGATCACCCCTCCACTTT,CASTPDRGGSPLHF
few,TRBJ2-5,13,.,TRBV5-8,TGTGCCAGCAGCTATGGTTTTGGGGAGACCCAGTACTTC,CASSYGFGETQYF